This TCR beta chain was obtained from a study of T cell repertoires in cytomegalovirus infection. Overall study results and limits: Public TCR beta family frequency separated CMV-and-HLA carriers, including in an independent cohort.

Regarding this clonotype: The antigen remains undetermined.

The V and J ends lost 3 bases and 3 bases, in that order; junction bases with no gene match: 4. Germline CDR1 KGHDR, CDR2 SFDVKD. This CDR3 has 15 residues. TCRdb reprocessed the reads via MiXCR and lists one record per CDR3 protein. The top ten hold around a sixth of the sample, which has tens of thousands of distinct CDR3 sequences, 20% to 25% seen once. The TCR sequence derives from a human donor in good health (CMV status not recorded). Some clones in this sample may be carry-over from other donors' samples. The chain has TRBV24-1 and TRBJ2-3; TRBD2 aligns across 8 bases. The sequenced material came from PBMCs, sequenced either directly or after in vitro stimulation (not recorded which). For the CDR3, the DNA is TGTGCCACCAGTGATCCGGGACTAGGGACAGATACGCAGTATTTT. Encoded protein: CATSDPGLGTDTQYF.